This TCR beta chain is from a study of neurological immune-mediated disorders. Background on the study: The multiple sclerosis group of 34 included roughly 31 relapsing-remitting and 3 secondary progressive patients.

5'RACE employing 10-nucleotide random UMIs yielded the cDNA. TCRdb re-derived calls from the 5' RACE reads in MiXCR, one entry per CDR3 protein. Of some 60,000 distinct CDR3 sequences listed, 2% to 2.5% were seen once; the top ten hold about 3%. The CDR3 covers 13 residues. The germline V gene encodes CDR1 SQVTM and CDR2 ANQGSEA. Unmatched junction bases numbered 10, after V lost 6 bases and J lost 6 bases. Overall study findings and caveats: There was no clinical or MRI feature that was associated with the multiple sclerosis repertoire cluster.

At least ten counts were recorded for this clonotype. The antigen remains unidentified. This chain uses TRBV29-1 with TRBJ1-1; 7 bases are shared with TRBD1. This sequence originates from a man aged 45-65 years with multiple sclerosis. Material for sequencing was PBMCs. The CDR3 nucleotides are TGCAGCGTAACCGGGACAGCCCCTTCTGAAGCTTTCTTT. Its protein is CSVTGTAPSEAFF.